Following are 16 T cell receptor beta chains from one sample sequenced in a study of blood T cells in healthy people across ages. A sample-barcoded 5' primer and a J-beta primer mix were used in a second PCR of roughly 6 to 11 cycles. One entry per CDR3 protein, called by TCRdb with MiXCR from the 5' RACE reads. The table records 1.5 million to 2 million distinct CDR3 sequences, 49% of them present only once. The sequencing sample was made of blood. Every receptor here comes from a woman in her thirties or forties in good health.

The rearrangement joins TRBV4-3 to TRBJ1-4, with 8 nucleotides matching TRBD1. The CDR3 runs 18 residues. V was pared by 1 base and J by 10 bases, with 17 bases of the junction left unmatched. Germline V lookup: CDR1 LGHNA, CDR2 YSLEER. The CDR3 DNA reads as TGCGCCAGCAGCCAAGGGGGCAGGGGGCGCTCGGAGGAGGGAAAACTGTTTTTT. Protein: CASSQGGRGRSEEGKLFF.

This clonotype was detected a few times. The chain couples TRBV7-9 to TRBJ2-6, with D possibly TRBD1 on 5 matching bases. The CDR3 extends over 15 amino acids. The germline V and J ends were trimmed by 8 bases and 0 bases, with 11 bases remaining between them. CDR1 and CDR2 (germline): SEHNR, FQNEAQ (reference sequence). The CDR3, as DNA: TGTGCCAGCGGGTCTACAGGCTCTGGGGCCAACGTCCTGACTTTC. It is translated as CASGSTGSGANVLTF. The entire variable domain, with the rest obtained from reference TRBV7-9 and TRBJ2-6, is as follows: DTGVSQNPRHKITKRGQNVTFRCDPISEHNRLYWYRQTLGQGPEFLTYFQNEAQLEKSRLLSDRFSAERPKGSFSTLEIQRTEQGDSAMYLCASGSTGSGANVLTFGAGSRLTVL.

With regard to this clonotype: One end of the junction is discordant with germline, which a read error may explain. The chain carries TRBV20-1 and TRBJ2-7; TRBD2 is a possible D gene (5 bases). Germline CDR1 reads DFQATT; CDR2 reads SNEGSKA (reference sequence). The CDR3 sequence is 13 residues long. CDR3 coding DNA: TGCAGCGCTAGCTTCCCGGGAACCTACGAGCAGTACTTC. Translated, it gives CSASFPGTYEQYF.

The chain joins TRBV6-5 to TRBJ1-2; 11 bases match TRBD1. The CDR3 is 14 amino acids. The J segment lost 8 bases and the V segment lost 4 bases, leaving 6 bases of the junction unmatched. The germline V gene encodes CDR1 MNHEY and CDR2 SVGAGI. In nucleotides, the CDR3 is TGTGCCAGCAGTTTCGGACAGGGGGCGGGAGGCTACACCTTC. This codes for CASSFGQGAGGYTF.

This clonotype was observed a handful of times. V gene TRBV29-1 combines with J gene TRBJ1-2; maybe TRBD1 (5 bases). The CDR3 spans 12 residues. V lost 4 bases to trimming and J lost 8 bases, with 14 bases between them. Germline CDR1 and CDR2: SQVTM and ANQGSEA. Here the CDR3 DNA reads TGCAGCGTTGTACGGGGGGAAGGAGGCTACACCTTC. Translation: CSVVRGEGGYTF.

The chain combines TRBV23-1 with TRBJ2-1; unclear D gene. Being an ORF, TRBV23-1 has a function that is uncertain. V lost 7 bases and J lost 7, with 20 bases in between. This CDR3 is 15 amino acids long. The CDR3 DNA sequence: TGCGCCAGCATCCCAGACAAGAAGAGCAGGAATGAGCAGTTCTTC. Its translation is CASIPDKKSRNEQFF.

The rearrangement links TRBV12-3 or TRBV12-4 to TRBJ1-5; D is possibly TRBD1 (5 bases). This CDR3 spans 16 amino acids. The V gene lost 3 bases and the J gene lost 5 bases, with 17 bases spanning the gap. The CDR3 nucleotides read TGTGCCAGCAGTTTTGGCGGAAGGGGAGGAGATCAGCCCCAGCATTTT. Encoded protein: CASSFGGRGGDQPQHF.

The DNA for the CDR3 is TGTGCCAGCAGCTTAGTTCAGGGGTTTTCCGAGCAGTACTTC. It is translated as CASSLVQGFSEQYF. The chain employs TRBV7-6 and TRBJ2-7, with TRBD1 as a possible D gene (6 bases). Germline V gives CDR1 SGHVS, CDR2 FNYEAQ. V was clipped by 1 base and J by 6 bases, with 13 bases between them. The CDR3 has 14 residues.

This clonotype was seen only a few times. The chain recombines TRBV7-9 with TRBJ2-1; D not resolved. The V and J ends lost 6 bases and 0 bases respectively, with 9 bases between them. Germline-derived CDR1 and CDR2 are SEHNR and FQNEAQ (reference sequence). This CDR3 is built from 14 residues. The CDR3 region has the DNA TGTGCCAGCAGTGGACGGAGCTCCTACAATGAGCAGTTCTTC. Translated, it gives CASSGRSSYNEQFF. The entire variable domain, with the rest obtained from reference TRBV7-9 and TRBJ2-1, is as follows: DTGVSQNPRHKITKRGQNVTFRCDPISEHNRLYWYRQTLGQGPEFLTYFQNEAQLEKSRLLSDRFSAERPKGSFSTLEIQRTEQGDSAMYLCASSGRSSYNEQFFGPGTRLTVL.

V gene TRBV28 combines with J gene TRBJ1-2, with no clear D. Deletions cut 3 bases from V and 5 bases from J, with 10 bases between. In germline, CDR1 is MDHEN, CDR2 SYDVKM. The CDR3 runs to 13 residues. CDR3 nucleotides: TGTGCCAGCAGTTTCTCTAGGGTATATGGCTACACCTTC. It yields the protein CASSFSRVYGYTF.

The chain employs TRBV19 and TRBJ1-2; D possibly corresponds to TRBD1 (6 bases). The CDR3 loop spans 13 amino acids. V gave up 4 bases and J gave up 7 bases, with 13 bases separating them. The germline V gene has CDR1 LNHDA and CDR2 SQIVND (reference sequence). Here the CDR3 DNA reads TGTGCCAGTAGTAAAGACGGCAGGGGTGGCTACACCTTC. Translated: CASSKDGRGGYTF.

This clonotype occurred a few times. The chain is built from TRBV20-1 and TRBJ2-1; 14 nucleotides line up with TRBD2. Germline CDR1 and CDR2: DFQATT and SNEGSKA (reference sequence). CDR3 length: 16 residues. Here the CDR3 DNA reads TGCAAACCGGGACTAGCGGGGGATAGCTCCTACAATGAGCAGTTCTTC. It encodes CKPGLAGDSSYNEQFF.

This rearrangement joins TRBV4-2 to TRBJ1-1; D possibly corresponds to TRBD1 (5 bases). The CDR3 loop spans 14 amino acids. Germline loops: CDR1 LGHNA, CDR2 YNFKEQ. V was trimmed by 2 bases and J by 1 base, leaving 8 bases between them. The CDR3 is CASSQQGTNTEAFF. Written as DNA, the CDR3 is TGTGCCAGCAGCCAACAGGGTACGAACACTGAAGCTTTCTTT.

The chain recombines TRBV7-2 with TRBJ1-2, with 8 bases fitting TRBD1. Germline V gives CDR1 SGHTA, CDR2 FQGNSA. The V segment lost 2 bases and the J segment 2 bases; nucleotides outside the gene matches: 7. The CDR3 has 16 amino acids. Written as DNA, the CDR3 is TGTGCCAGCAGCTTACCCCCTAGACAGGGGAACTATGGCTACACCTTC. This translates into CASSLPPRQGNYGYTF.

This clonotype has a count of ten or more. The V call is TRBV5-1, the J call TRBJ2-7, with TRBD1 as a possible D gene (6 bases). V lost 4 bases to trimming and J lost 6 bases, with 14 bases between them. The CDR3 has 13 amino acids. Germline loops: CDR1 SGHRS, CDR2 YFSETQ. CDR3 sequence reads: CASSVIQGGEQYF. The CDR3 DNA follows: TGCGCCAGCAGCGTCATACAGGGTGGCGAGCAGTACTTC.

Remarks on this clonotype: A read error may produce the germline difference seen at one junction end. V and J are TRBV12-3 or TRBV12-4 and TRBJ2-4; no definite D call. The CDR3 runs to 13 residues. The CDR3 DNA follows: TGTACCAGCAGTTTAACACAGAAACAAGAGCAGTACTTC. Protein product: CTSSLTQKQEQYF.